This T cell receptor (beta chain) is from a study of blood T cell repertoires in COVID-19 (dated by TCRdb to the early 2020s). Study-wide context: Collaborator samples came from the United States, Italy and Spain and covered acute and convalescent phases of COVID-19. The material from the prospective study consisted of cDNA or gDNA derived from T cells, B-cell-depleted T cells, or PBMCs. Subjects who had been exposed to COVID-19, were actively infected with it, or had recovered from it provided the deeply sampled blood TCRbeta repertoires that made up the dataset. The repertoires were released in a freely available public database intended as a resource for research on the immune response to SARS-CoV-2. The samples were drawn from two sources: the first 160 participants of the ongoing ImmuneRACE study, and 1,200 or so subjects contributed by 6 global collaborators. Nearly every sample came with metadata listing a de-identified subject ID, COVID-19 status, age in years and sex. HLA class I and class II types, where available, came from metadata supplied by the sample provider rather than from assay-based typing.

The CDR1 and CDR2 encoded by the germline V gene are SGHRS and YFSETQ. V gives up 0 bases and J gives up 0 bases, and the segment between their germline ends measures 13 bases. The CDR3 sequence holds 17 residues, the cysteine and phenylalanine included. The only DNA kept is the CDR3, 51 bases in frame from the first base. Collaborating institutions collected whole blood in K2EDTA tubes following their own protocols. For TCRbeta analysis, collaborator samples were shipped as frozen whole blood, as isolated PBMCs, or as DNA extracted from either sample type. General study outcomes and caveats: How much clinical and demographic metadata was included differed by source and by participant, and the metadata was provided uncurated.

On this clone itself: The antigen this receptor binds is unknown. It has no much larger one-base neighbor in the sample; base qualities were not kept.

TCRbeta CDR3 regions were amplified from genomic DNA using the immunoSEQ Assay, a bias-controlled multiplex PCR. The published analysis was carried out like this. The number of nucleated cells in each sample was estimated from the amplification of reference gene primers within the assay. To quantify the absolute abundance of each unique TCRbeta CDR3 rearrangement, sequence reads were collapsed and filtered. For each sample, productive Simpson clonality was calculated by taking the square root of Simpson's diversity index across productive rearrangements. Entries here come from immuneACCESS through TCRdb and include only in-frame sequences with V and J called. Some clones fail to appear in such tables; in the studies checked, an unresolved V gene covers under half of the shortfall, and the cause of the remainder is unknown. The V and J calls and clone size were taken over from that table, and D and trimming were inferred from the DNA. A total of fewer than 80,000 clones appear in this sample, roughly 89% of them only once. Around 4.9% of the sample comes from the top ten.

The origin of this receptor is a woman in her fifties or sixties with active COVID-19. The chain was built from TRBV5-1 and TRBJ1-3, with an unclear D gene assignment. The sequenced sample was peripheral blood. The DNA is as follows: TGCGCCAGCAGCTTGGGGCCAAGTGTTTCCTCTGGAAACACCATATATTTT. Translated, it reads CASSLGPSVSSGNTIYF. Supplemented by the reference TRBV5-1 and TRBJ1-3 proteins around the CDR3, the complete variable domain is KAGVTQTPRYLIKTRGQQVTLSCSPISGHRSVSWYQQTPGQGLQFLFEYFSETQRNKGNFPGRFSGRQFSNSRSEMNVSTLELGDSALYLCASSLGPSVSSGNTIYFGEGSWLTVV.